Listed below are T cell receptor beta chains from one sample, sequenced in a study of blood T cells in healthy people across ages. TCRdb re-derived calls from the 5' RACE reads in MiXCR, one entry per CDR3 protein. This sample has more than 500,000 distinct CDR3 sequences; about 25% occur once, and the top ten carry roughly 18%. Sequencing was done on a sample of blood. These receptors were obtained from a woman in her 70s in good health. Each CDR3 is given with its conserved first and last residue. A D gene is named only where the DNA matches it firmly. Where a row states a size, it is once, few, many or the class of an expanded clone; other rows omit it.

CDR3 protein: CASSQDPGGGNEKLFF; CDR3 DNA: TGCGCCAGCAGCCAAGATCCCGGGGGGGGTAATGAAAAACTGTTTTTT; V gene: TRBV4-3; D gene: .; clone size: few; J gene: TRBJ1-4
CDR3 protein: CASSEGTGRRPQHF; CDR3 DNA: TGTGCCAGCAGCGAAGGGACAGGGAGAAGGCCCCAGCATTTT; V gene: TRBV7-2; D gene: TRBD1; clone size: few; J gene: TRBJ1-5
CDR3 protein: CASSLSGAPRTDTQYF; CDR3 DNA: TGTGCCAGCAGTTTATCTGGGGCCCCTCGCACAGATACGCAGTATTTT; V gene: TRBV27; D gene: .; clone size: .; J gene: TRBJ2-3
CDR3 protein: CATSGLSGSGVGEQFF; CDR3 DNA: TGTGCCACCAGTGGTCTTAGCGGATCGGGAGTTGGTGAGCAGTTCTTC; V gene: TRBV24-1; D gene: .; clone size: .; J gene: TRBJ2-1
CDR3 protein: CASSYGDLRKPLHF; CDR3 DNA: TGTGCCAGCAGTTACGGCGACCTTAGGAAACCCCTCCACTTT; V gene: TRBV6-6; D gene: .; clone size: .; J gene: TRBJ1-6
CDR3 protein: CASSKQGYEQFF; CDR3 DNA: TGCGCCAGCAGCAAACAGGGGTATGAGCAGTTCTTC; V gene: TRBV4-1; D gene: TRBD1; clone size: .; J gene: TRBJ2-1
CDR3 protein: CSVGVGDRPNTEAFF; CDR3 DNA: TGCAGCGTTGGTGTGGGAGACAGGCCGAACACTGAAGCTTTCTTT; V gene: TRBV29-1; D gene: .; clone size: .; J gene: TRBJ1-1
CDR3 protein: CSARTPGGANEKLFF; CDR3 DNA: TGCAGTGCTAGGACTCCGGGTGGCGCTAATGAAAAACTGTTTTTT; V gene: TRBV20-1; D gene: .; clone size: .; J gene: TRBJ1-4
CDR3 protein: CASSLGSNRQEGGEQYF; CDR3 DNA: TGTGCCAGCAGCCTGGGAAGTAATCGACAGGAGGGAGGCGAGCAGTACTTC; V gene: TRBV5-5; D gene: .; clone size: .; J gene: TRBJ2-7
CDR3 protein: CASSLGTLGATNEKLFF; CDR3 DNA: TGTGCCAGCAGCTTAGGGACCTTGGGGGCAACTAATGAAAAACTGTTTTTT; V gene: TRBV11-2; D gene: .; clone size: .; J gene: TRBJ1-4
CDR3 protein: CASSGSGTSGTDTQYF; CDR3 DNA: TGCGCCAGCAGCGGGTCCGGGACTAGCGGCACAGATACGCAGTATTTT; V gene: TRBV5-1; D gene: TRBD2; clone size: few; J gene: TRBJ2-3
CDR3 protein: CASSLGDSMNTEAFF; CDR3 DNA: TGTGCCAGCAGCTTAGGTGACAGCATGAACACTGAAGCTTTCTTT; V gene: TRBV7-9; D gene: .; clone size: .; J gene: TRBJ1-1
CDR3 protein: CSARWVANEQFF; CDR3 DNA: TGCAGTGCTAGATGGGTAGCAAATGAGCAGTTCTTC; V gene: TRBV20-1; D gene: .; clone size: .; J gene: TRBJ2-1
CDR3 protein: CAGSLPLAYTGELFF; CDR3 DNA: TGTGCCGGCAGCTTACCCCTGGCGTACACCGGGGAGCTGTTTTTT; V gene: TRBV7-8; D gene: .; clone size: .; J gene: TRBJ2-2
CDR3 protein: CASSSPGAAGGYTF; CDR3 DNA: TGTGCCAGCAGCTCCCCGGGAGCGGCAGGTGGCTACACCTTC; V gene: TRBV9; D gene: .; clone size: .; J gene: TRBJ1-2
CDR3 protein: CASSFRSNRANYGYTF; CDR3 DNA: TGCGCCAGCAGCTTCCGAAGTAACAGGGCAAACTATGGCTACACCTTC; V gene: TRBV5-1; D gene: .; clone size: few; J gene: TRBJ1-2
CDR3 protein: CASSEDRIITEAFF; CDR3 DNA: TGTGCCAGCAGCGAGGACAGGATTATCACTGAAGCTTTCTTT; V gene: TRBV7-9; D gene: TRBD1; clone size: .; J gene: TRBJ1-1
CDR3 protein: CASSRSGITNYGYTF; CDR3 DNA: TGCGCCAGCAGCCGTTCAGGGATAACTAACTATGGCTACACCTTC; V gene: TRBV5-1; D gene: .; clone size: .; J gene: TRBJ1-2
CDR3 protein: CASSQDARGAGKLFF; CDR3 DNA: TGCGCCAGCAGCCAAGATGCCCGGGGAGCGGGAAAACTGTTTTTT; V gene: TRBV4-3; D gene: .; clone size: few; J gene: TRBJ1-4
CDR3 protein: CASSPLTGAGYGYTF; CDR3 DNA: TGTGCCAGCAGTCCTTTGACAGGGGCGGGCTATGGCTACACCTTC; V gene: TRBV27; D gene: TRBD1; clone size: .; J gene: TRBJ1-2
CDR3 protein: CASSLLGTSRTTEAFF; CDR3 DNA: TGCGCCAGCAGCTTACTTGGGACATCGAGGACCACTGAAGCTTTCTTT; V gene: TRBV5-1; D gene: .; clone size: .; J gene: TRBJ1-1
CDR3 protein: CASKQGAGYEQYF; CDR3 DNA: TGCGCCAGCAAACAGGGGGCCGGGTACGAGCAGTACTTC; V gene: TRBV5-1; D gene: TRBD1; clone size: many; J gene: TRBJ2-7
CDR3 protein: CASSSPGPSYNEQFF; CDR3 DNA: TGTGCCAGCAGTTCGCCGGGCCCCTCCTACAATGAGCAGTTCTTC; V gene: TRBV6-5; D gene: .; clone size: few; J gene: TRBJ2-1
CDR3 protein: CASSLDPWNTEAFF; CDR3 DNA: TGCGCCAGCAGCTTGGACCCTTGGAACACTGAAGCTTTCTTT; V gene: TRBV5-1; D gene: .; clone size: .; J gene: TRBJ1-1
CDR3 protein: CSASRGQGDQPQHF; CDR3 DNA: TGCAGTGCTAGTAGGGGACAGGGAGATCAGCCCCAGCATTTT; V gene: TRBV20-1; D gene: TRBD1; clone size: .; J gene: TRBJ1-5
CDR3 protein: CAISERAGTSGAGDTQYF; CDR3 DNA: TGTGCCATCAGTGAGCGAGCGGGGACTAGCGGGGCCGGAGATACGCAGTATTTT; V gene: TRBV10-3; D gene: TRBD2; clone size: .; J gene: TRBJ2-3
CDR3 protein: CSARFGGPQNIQYF; CDR3 DNA: TGCAGTGCTAGGTTCGGGGGGCCTCAAAACATTCAGTACTTC; V gene: TRBV20-1; D gene: .; clone size: .; J gene: TRBJ2-4
CDR3 protein: CATSEPGREGYTF; CDR3 DNA: TGTGCCACCAGTGAGCCAGGGAGAGAGGGCTACACCTTC; V gene: TRBV24-1; D gene: .; clone size: .; J gene: TRBJ1-2
CDR3 protein: CASSRIIGSQETQYF; CDR3 DNA: TGCGCCAGCAGCCGGATAATAGGGAGTCAAGAGACCCAGTACTTC; V gene: TRBV5-1; D gene: .; clone size: .; J gene: TRBJ2-5
CDR3 protein: CASSQRTGGSYEQYF; CDR3 DNA: TGTGCCAGCAGCCAGCGGACAGGGGGCTCCTACGAGCAGTACTTC; V gene: TRBV25-1; D gene: TRBD1; clone size: few; J gene: TRBJ2-7
CDR3 protein: CASSERAPGPYEQYF; CDR3 DNA: TGTGCCAGCAGTGAACGGGCCCCCGGCCCCTACGAGCAGTACTTC; V gene: TRBV6-1; D gene: .; clone size: .; J gene: TRBJ2-7
CDR3 protein: CASSYRTGTYEQYF; CDR3 DNA: TGTGCCAGCAGTTATCGGACAGGCACCTACGAGCAGTACTTC; V gene: TRBV7-2; D gene: TRBD1; clone size: many; J gene: TRBJ2-7
CDR3 protein: CASSLRGLTSGGLFGGTQYF; CDR3 DNA: TGTGCCAGCAGCTTAAGGGGGTTGACTAGCGGGGGCCTTTTCGGAGGGACCCAGTACTTC; V gene: TRBV11-2; D gene: TRBD2; clone size: few; J gene: TRBJ2-5
CDR3 protein: CASSETGSRETQYF; CDR3 DNA: TGTGCCAGCAGTGAGACAGGTTCGCGAGAGACCCAGTACTTC; V gene: TRBV25-1; D gene: .; clone size: .; J gene: TRBJ2-5
CDR3 protein: CSARDASQYF; CDR3 DNA: TGCAGTGCTAGAGATGCCTCCCAGTACTTC; V gene: TRBV20-1; D gene: .; clone size: .; J gene: TRBJ2-5
CDR3 protein: CASSLIGTTNYEQYF; CDR3 DNA: TGTGCCAGCAGCTTAATCGGGACTACCAACTACGAGCAGTACTTC; V gene: TRBV7-2; D gene: TRBD2; clone size: .; J gene: TRBJ2-7
CDR3 protein: CASSRGGGNIQYF; CDR3 DNA: TGTGCCAGCTCTCGGGGGGGAGGAAACATTCAGTACTTC; V gene: TRBV19; D gene: TRBD2; clone size: few; J gene: TRBJ2-4
CDR3 protein: CASSWGLAKETQYF; CDR3 DNA: TGTGCCAGCAGTTGGGGACTAGCGAAAGAGACCCAGTACTTC; V gene: TRBV12-3/TRBV12-4; D gene: TRBD2; clone size: .; J gene: TRBJ2-5
CDR3 protein: CASSPQPPGQGSNEQFF; CDR3 DNA: TGTGCCAGCTCACCACAACCCCCGGGACAGGGAAGCAATGAGCAGTTCTTC; V gene: TRBV18; D gene: TRBD1; clone size: few; J gene: TRBJ2-1